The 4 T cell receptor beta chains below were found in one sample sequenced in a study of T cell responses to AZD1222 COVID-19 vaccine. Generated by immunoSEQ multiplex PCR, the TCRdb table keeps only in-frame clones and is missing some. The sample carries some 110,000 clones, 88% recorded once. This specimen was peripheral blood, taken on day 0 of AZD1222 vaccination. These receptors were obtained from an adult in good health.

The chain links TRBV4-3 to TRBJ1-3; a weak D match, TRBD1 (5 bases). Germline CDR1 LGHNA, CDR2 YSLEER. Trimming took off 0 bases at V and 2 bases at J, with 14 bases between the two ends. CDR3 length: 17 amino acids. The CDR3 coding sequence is TGCGCCAGCAGCCAAGATCGTGGGACGAGGCCTGGAAACACCATATATTTT. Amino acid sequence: CASSQDRGTRPGNTIYF.

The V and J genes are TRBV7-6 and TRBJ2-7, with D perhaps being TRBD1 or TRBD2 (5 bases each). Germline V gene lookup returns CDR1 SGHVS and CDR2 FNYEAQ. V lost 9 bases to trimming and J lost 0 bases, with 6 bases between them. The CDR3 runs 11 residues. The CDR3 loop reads CASGTSYEQYF. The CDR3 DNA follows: TGTGCCAGTGGGACCTCCTACGAGCAGTACTTC.

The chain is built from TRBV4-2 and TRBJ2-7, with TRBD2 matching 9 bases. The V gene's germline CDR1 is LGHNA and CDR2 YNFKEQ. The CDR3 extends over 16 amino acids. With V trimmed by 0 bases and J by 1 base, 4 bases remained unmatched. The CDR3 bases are TGTGCCAGCAGCCAAGATCCTAGCGGGGAATCCTACGAGCAGTACTTC. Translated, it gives CASSQDPSGESYEQYF.

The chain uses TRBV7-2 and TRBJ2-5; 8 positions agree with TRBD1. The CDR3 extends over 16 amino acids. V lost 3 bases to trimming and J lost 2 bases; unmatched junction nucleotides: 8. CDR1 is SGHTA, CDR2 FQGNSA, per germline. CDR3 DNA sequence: TGTGCCAGCAGCTTCCCTGGACAGGGAGGACAAGAGACCCAGTACTTC. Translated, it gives CASSFPGQGGQETQYF. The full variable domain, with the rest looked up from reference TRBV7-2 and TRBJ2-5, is GAGVSQSPSNKVTEKGKDVELRCDPISGHTALYWYRQSLGQGLEFLIYFQGNSAPDKSGLPSDRFSAERTGGSVSTLTIQRTQQEDSAVYLCASSFPGQGGQETQYFGPGTRLLVL.